This T cell receptor beta chain was found in a study of T cells in Graves' hyperthyroidism and ophthalmopathy. Authors of the study amplified TCR beta CDR3 regions from RNA transcripts. TCR CDR3 regions were first amplified by RT-PCR with HTBI primers. TCRdb called the multiplex PCR reads again in MiXCR, with one record for every CDR3 protein. The table shows some 600,000 distinct CDR3 sequences, with more than 45% occurring only once. The CDR3 loop spans 15 amino acids. Germline CDR1 SGHVS, CDR2 FQNEAQ. With 7 bases removed from V and 4 bases from J, the gap between germline ends came to 19 bases. Not enrolled were patients with uncontrolled infection, other autoimmune disease, pregnancy or lactation. A note on this clonotype: Its antigen is unknown. Since a much larger clone is just one base distant, this may be a read error.

General study results and limits: Researchers report that a 13 V-J model separated ophthalmopathy from stable hyperthyroidism. The majority of expanded thyroid clonotypes above 0.001 also appeared in blood. The model forecast ophthalmopathy, anticipating it by a median approximately 6.2 months before onset.

The clonotype was recovered from a woman aged 18-29 years with Graves' hyperthyroidism. V is TRBV7-8 and J is TRBJ1-2, with D possibly matching TRBD1 (6 bases). Sequencing was performed on peripheral blood or thyroid tissue (not recorded which). The CDR3 nucleotides read TGTGCCAGCACCCTCCTGCCAGGGGTGGTCTATGGCTACACCTTC. Protein: CASTLLPGVVYGYTF. The whole variable domain, filled in from reference TRBV7-8 and TRBJ1-2, reads GAGVSQSPRYKVAKRGQDVALRCDPISGHVSLFWYQQALGQGPEFLTYFQNEAQLDKSGLPSDRFFAERPEGSVSTLKIQRTQQEDSAVYLCASTLLPGVVYGYTFGSGTRLTVV.